Listed below are T cell receptor beta chains from one sample, sequenced in a study of cytomegalovirus exposure and HLA in healthy donors. Generated by immunoSEQ multiplex PCR, the TCRdb table keeps only in-frame clones and is missing some. This sample has 160,000 or so clones, with less than 90% found just once. The source material was PBMCs. All receptors derive from a man aged 25 to 40 in good health and CMV-seronegative. The CDR3 runs from the conserved cysteine through the conserved F or W. Size is stated for part of the rows, as once, few or many counts, or as a class when the clone is expanded.

size	V	J	CDR3
-	TRBV7-3	TRBJ2-7	CATTLEGSLHEQYF
-	TRBV4-1	TRBJ2-2	CASSQARLALNTGELFF
-	TRBV6-5	TRBJ1-2	CASSYSYRNYGYTF
-	TRBV6-1	TRBJ2-7	CASSEATYEQYF
-	TRBV5-1	TRBJ2-7	CASGTGGRFYEQYF
-	TRBV9	TRBJ2-2	CASSVGSGRASVGELFF
-	TRBV6-1	TRBJ2-7	CASSSSDRRTYEQYF
once	TRBV30	TRBJ2-7	CAGRDYEQYF
-	TRBV10-2	TRBJ2-2	CASSFLADTGELFF
once	TRBV7-6	TRBJ1-2	CASSLEARMSYTF
-	TRBV4-1	TRBJ2-1	CASSPPGQGYNEQFF
-	TRBV11-3	TRBJ2-1	CASSLDGAAGDNEQFF
-	TRBV21-1	TRBJ2-6	CASSKAAAVREGALGANVLTF
-	TRBV4-1	TRBJ1-3	CASRSTRGERNTIYF
-	TRBV7-2	-	CASSFSYEQYF
-	TRBV30	TRBJ1-3	CAWSGGFSGNTIYF
-	TRBV19	TRBJ2-2	CASRQTGTGLTGELFF
-	TRBV18	TRBJ2-7	CASSFKSPGSYEQYF
-	TRBV20-1	TRBJ2-1	CRMSSYNEQFF
-	TRBV19	TRBJ2-3	CASSMGSNTDTQYF
few	TRBV9	TRBJ2-3	CASSVLTGTDTQYF
-	TRBV2	TRBJ2-1	CASSDGDRTYNEQFF
-	TRBV6-1	TRBJ2-6	CASSGRQGIPKWSGANVLTF
-	TRBV28	TRBJ1-1	CASRGNTEAFF
-	TRBV4-2	TRBJ2-3	CASSQATESTDTQYF
few	TRBV6-1	TRBJ1-5	CGTGTGQPQHF
-	TRBV4-1	TRBJ1-6	CASSPEPGQRLSPLHF